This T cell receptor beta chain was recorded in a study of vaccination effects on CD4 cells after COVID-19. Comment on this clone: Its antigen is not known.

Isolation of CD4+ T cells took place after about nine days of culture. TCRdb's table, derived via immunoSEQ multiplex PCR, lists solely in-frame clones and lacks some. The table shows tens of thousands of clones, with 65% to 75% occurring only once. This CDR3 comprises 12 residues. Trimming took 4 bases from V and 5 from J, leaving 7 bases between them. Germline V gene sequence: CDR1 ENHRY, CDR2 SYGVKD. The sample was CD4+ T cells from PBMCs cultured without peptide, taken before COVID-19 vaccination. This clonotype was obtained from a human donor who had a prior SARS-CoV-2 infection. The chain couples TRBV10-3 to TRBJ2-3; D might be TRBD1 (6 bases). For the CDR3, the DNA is TGTGCCATCAGTGGCAGGGGAGATACGCAGTATTTT. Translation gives CAISGRGDTQYF.